This T cell receptor beta chain was profiled in a study of identical twins. Study observations and caveats: Twin pairs had excess sharing that was weaker in beta out-of-frame sequences.

Template switching added a universal primer site, and cDNA bore unique molecular identifiers. TCRdb fed the 5' RACE reads into MiXCR, producing one record per CDR3 protein. In the table there are around 500,000 distinct CDR3 sequences, 14% of which are singletons. There are many counts of this clonotype. Its antigen is unknown. This CDR3 region has 13 residues. Deletions cut 4 bases from V and 2 bases from J, with 9 bases between. All donors were healthy Caucasians. These data also formed part of another study, on yellow fever vaccine responses in identical twins.

The TCR comes from a young woman in good health. What was sequenced was CD4+ T cells sorted from blood. The chain employs TRBV12-3 or TRBV12-4 and TRBJ2-7, with D tentatively TRBD1 (6 bases). CDR3 protein: CASSSGDTYEQYF. The CDR3 DNA follows: TGTGCCAGCAGTTCAGGGGATACCTACGAGCAGTACTTC.